This passage covers 28 T cell receptor beta chains from one sample sequenced in a study of shared clonotypes between healthy human individuals. Libraries were prepared by immunoSEQ multiplex PCR; TCRdb keeps only in-frame clonotypes and omits some of them. The sample lists around 2,000,000 clones, over 85% occurring once. Terminally differentiated effector memory CD45RA+ cells were excluded from the naive CD8 cells, which were CD45RO-negative and positively selected for CCR7. The material sequenced was naive CD8+ T cells sorted from blood. Source of these receptors: a man aged 18 to 30 in good health.

J is TRBJ1-3 and V is TRBV4-3; the D is unclear. The CDR3 is 14 amino acids. Trimming shortened V by 0 bases and J by 6 bases, and 9 bases separated the two germline ends. The germline V gene encodes CDR1 LGHNA and CDR2 YSLEER. In nucleotides, the CDR3 is TGCGCCAGCAGCCAAGATGGAGCGATAAACACCATATATTTT. It encodes CASSQDGAINTIYF.

This clone occurred once. V usage is TRBV19 and J usage is TRBJ1-2; D is unclear. V was trimmed by 7 bases and J by 4 bases, leaving 19 bases between them. CDR1 is LNHDA and CDR2 is SQIVND in the germline V gene (reference sequence). This CDR3 has 15 amino acids. The CDR3 protein is CASKGGSVSPYGYTF. The CDR3 DNA follows: TGTGCCAGTAAAGGTGGGTCAGTATCCCCCTATGGCTACACCTTC.

This clone occurred once. Other DNA sequences from this sample encode an identical CDR3 as well. The rearrangement joins TRBV4-1 to TRBJ2-7; D might be TRBD2 (6 bases). The ends were cut back, 0 bases at V and 2 bases at J, with 8 bases in the middle. The CDR3 is 14 residues long. Germline V lookup: CDR1 MGHRA, CDR2 YSYEKL. The CDR3 protein is CASSQDGRAYEQYF. The CDR3 DNA is TGCGCCAGCAGCCAAGACGGGAGAGCCTACGAGCAGTACTTC.

This clone was counted a single time. The chain links TRBV6-5 to TRBJ2-5; tentatively, D is TRBD2 (6 bases). CDR3 length equals 15 residues. Germline V gives CDR1 MNHEY, CDR2 SVGAGI. The V end was cut by 2 bases, the J end by 4 bases, with 14 bases between. The DNA of the CDR3 is TGTGCCAGCAGTTACAACGGGGGTGGGTTAGAGACCCAGTACTTC. It yields the protein CASSYNGGGLETQYF.

This chain uses TRBV6-5 with TRBJ2-1, with 8 nucleotides matching TRBD2. This CDR3 spans 15 amino acids. V shed 2 bases, J shed 6 bases, and the junction held 6 bases outside the gene matches. Germline V lookup: CDR1 MNHEY, CDR2 SVGAGI. In DNA, the CDR3 is TGTGCCAGCAGTTACCCGGGACTAGGACCCAATGAGCAGTTCTTC. Residues: CASSYPGLGPNEQFF.

In the case of this clone: This specimen includes other DNA sequences encoding the same CDR3. This chain uses TRBV27 with TRBJ2-3, with 10 bases identical to TRBD2. Germline CDR1 reads MNHEY; CDR2 reads SMNVEV (reference sequence). J gave up 2 bases and V 3 bases, and 2 bases lay outside the gene matches. The CDR3 extends over 15 amino acids. Written as DNA, the CDR3 is TGTGCCAGCAGTTTGCTAGCGGGGGCCACAGATACGCAGTATTTT. Amino acid sequence: CASSLLAGATDTQYF.

This sequence joins TRBV4-3 and TRBJ1-2, with 8 nucleotides matching TRBD1. Trimming removed 0 bases from V and 4 bases from J; junction bases left unmatched: 13. The CDR3 sequence is 18 residues long. Germline V gene lookup returns CDR1 LGHNA and CDR2 YSLEER. The CDR3 DNA reads as TGCGCCAGCAGCCAAGATTTGATTTCGGACAGGGCGGGCTATGGCTACACCTTC. Residues: CASSQDLISDRAGYGYTF.

This chain links TRBV27 with TRBJ2-5; D gene unclear. The CDR3 is 16 residues long. The V end was cut by 4 bases, the J end by 1 base, with 16 bases between. Germline V gene lookup returns CDR1 MNHEY and CDR2 SMNVEV (reference sequence). The CDR3 nucleotides are TGTGCCAGCAGTTCCAAGGATCCAGCCCTCCAAGAGACCCAGTACTTC. As protein: CASSSKDPALQETQYF.

The chain recombines TRBV28 with TRBJ2-5, with 7 bases identical to TRBD1. Germline CDR1 MDHEN, CDR2 SYDVKM. V lost 4 bases to trimming and J lost 2 bases; unmatched junction nucleotides: 10. This CDR3 has 16 amino acids. The CDR3 DNA sequence: TGTGCCAGCAGTTCACATGGGACAGCTGATCAAGAGACCCAGTACTTC. Translating it yields CASSSHGTADQETQYF. Drawing the rest from reference TRBV28 and TRBJ2-5, the complete variable domain is DVKVTQSSRYLVKRTGEKVFLECVQDMDHENMFWYRQDPGLGLRLIYFSYDVKMKEKGDIPEGYSVSREKKERFSLILESASTNQTSMYLCASSSHGTADQETQYFGPGTRLLVL.

The V and J genes are TRBV18 and TRBJ2-6; TRBD1 matches 8 bases. The length of the CDR3 is 17 residues. Germline V gene sequence: CDR1 KGHSH, CDR2 LQKENI. J was trimmed by 0 bases and V by 3 bases; bases with no gene match: 4. The CDR3 loop is CASSPDRAISGANVLTF. In DNA form, the CDR3 reads TGTGCCAGCTCACCGGACAGGGCAATCTCTGGGGCCAACGTCCTGACTTTC.

The chain joins TRBV11-2 to TRBJ2-2; 11 nucleotides align to TRBD2. The CDR3 has 16 residues. CDR1 and CDR2 (germline): SGHAT, FQNNGV. Trimming removed 5 bases from V and 6 bases from J; junction bases left unmatched: 8. This chain's CDR3 is CASSPKLAGVPGELFF. DNA of the CDR3: TGTGCCAGCAGCCCCAAACTAGCGGGAGTGCCCGGGGAGCTGTTTTTT.

Comments on this clone: The identical CDR3 is also encoded by other nucleotide sequences in the sample. This chain connects TRBV9 to TRBJ2-3, with no clear D. V lost 0 bases and J 3 bases, leaving 5 bases between the germline ends. There are 13 residues in the CDR3. CDR1 is SGDLS, CDR2 YYNGEE, per germline. As DNA, the CDR3 is TGTGCCAGCAGCGTAGATGGAACAGATACGCAGTATTTT. As protein: CASSVDGTDTQYF.

V gene TRBV28 combines with J gene TRBJ2-6; D call uncertain. This CDR3 has 15 amino acids. CDR1 MDHEN and CDR2 SYDVKM come from the germline V gene. The V and J ends lost 6 bases and 1 base respectively, with 10 bases between them. Written as DNA, the CDR3 is TGTGCCAGCAGGTTAGACGGGTCTGGGGCCAACGTCCTGACTTTC. As protein: CASRLDGSGANVLTF.

The rearrangement joins TRBV10-3 to TRBJ2-5; 11 bases agree with TRBD1. The V and J ends lost 3 bases and 5 bases, in that order; junction bases with no gene match: 17. CDR1 and CDR2 from the germline V gene are ENHRY and SYGVKD. This CDR3 is 19 amino acids long. CDR3 in amino acids: CAISDYRLRDRGTLETQYF. CDR3 coding DNA: TGTGCCATCAGTGATTACCGCTTACGGGACAGGGGGACGTTGGAGACCCAGTACTTC.

This clone was seen once. The chain has TRBV5-4 and TRBJ2-3; 10 positions agree with TRBD2. The CDR3 runs to 18 residues. Germline-derived CDR1 and CDR2 are SGHNT and YYREEE (reference sequence). J was trimmed by 0 bases and V by 4 bases; bases with no gene match: 11. The DNA of the CDR3 is TGTGCCAGCAGCATAGGACTAGCGGCAGCTTCTAGCACAGATACGCAGTATTTT. Translation: CASSIGLAAASSTDTQYF. The full variable domain, with the rest looked up from reference TRBV5-4 and TRBJ2-3, is ETGVTQSPTHLIKTRGQQVTLRCSSQSGHNTVSWYQQALGQGPQFIFQYYREEENGRGNFPPRFSGLQFPNYSSELNVNALELDDSALYLCASSIGLAAASSTDTQYFGPGTRLTVL.

V and J are TRBV20-1 and TRBJ1-2; D is unclear. Germline V gene sequence: CDR1 DFQATT, CDR2 SNEGSKA (reference sequence). Trimming left V 3 bases short and J 8 bases short, with 10 bases between. The CDR3 is made up of 11 amino acids. The CDR3 sequence: CSAREPEGYTF. As DNA, the CDR3 is TGCAGTGCTAGGGAGCCGGAAGGCTACACCTTC.

J is TRBJ2-1 and V is TRBV13; 7 bases map to TRBD1. The trim removed 5 bases at V and 2 bases at J, leaving 3 bases unmatched. The germline V gene has CDR1 PRHDT and CDR2 FYEKMQ (reference sequence). This CDR3 comprises 14 residues. The CDR3 coding sequence is TGTGCCAGCAGCCCCGGGACAGCCTACAATGAGCAGTTCTTC. It specifies CASSPGTAYNEQFF.

About this clone: Within the sample, other DNA sequences also encode this same CDR3. The chain carries TRBV19 and TRBJ2-1; D remains ambiguous. CDR1 and CDR2 (germline): LNHDA, SQIVND (reference sequence). This CDR3 is built from 13 residues. The V end lost 3 bases, the J end lost 4 bases, and 7 bases lay between the germline ends. The CDR3 DNA sequence: TGTGCCAGTAGTATGGGTGGATACAATGAGCAGTTCTTC. This codes for CASSMGGYNEQFF.

This chain joins TRBV13 and TRBJ2-7; weak D call: TRBD1 (6 bases). Germline assignment: CDR1 PRHDT and CDR2 FYEKMQ (reference sequence). The length of the CDR3 is 16 residues. Trimming cost V 5 bases and J 5 bases, with 22 bases left between them. DNA of the CDR3: TGTGCCAGCAGCCCCCAGGGGTCACTCTTGGCCCACGAGCAGTACTTC. It translates to CASSPQGSLLAHEQYF.

Note on this clone: Different DNA sequences within this sample yield the same CDR3. J is TRBJ2-7 and V is TRBV7-2; D gene unclear. The ends were cut back, 3 bases at V and 3 bases at J, with 9 bases in the middle. Germline values: CDR1 SGHTA, CDR2 FQGNSA. CDR3 length: 13 residues. This CDR3 reads CASSFGRFYEQYF. The CDR3 DNA reads as TGTGCCAGCAGCTTTGGACGGTTCTACGAGCAGTACTTC.

The chain is built from TRBV30 and TRBJ1-1; TRBD1 is a possible D gene (5 bases). CDR1 GTSNPN and CDR2 SVGIG come from the germline V gene (reference sequence). This CDR3 region has 15 residues. Trimming took off 2 bases at V and 2 bases at J, with 15 bases between the two ends. CDR3: CAWSWGGDLNTEAFF. CDR3 in DNA: TGTGCCTGGAGTTGGGGGGGGGACCTAAACACTGAAGCTTTCTTT.

The rearrangement joins TRBV9 to TRBJ2-7; D might be TRBD2 (5 bases). This CDR3 spans 14 amino acids. Germline CDR1 reads SGDLS; CDR2 reads YYNGEE. The V gene lost 4 bases and the J gene lost 5 bases, with 16 bases spanning the gap. CDR3 nucleotides: TGTGCCAGCAGCCCCGGAGGTCGGCAGCACGAGCAGTACTTC. As protein: CASSPGGRQHEQYF.

The rearrangement uses TRBV7-3 and TRBJ2-7; D possibly uses TRBD1 or TRBD2 (5 bases each). V was shortened by 5 bases and J by 5 bases, with 13 bases between the two germline ends. The germline CDR1 and CDR2 sequences are SGHTA and FQGTGA. This CDR3 contains 13 residues. CDR3: CASSNDGGNEQYF. The CDR3 region has the DNA TGTGCCAGCAGCAACGATGGGGGTAACGAGCAGTACTTC.

J is TRBJ2-2 and V is TRBV5-4; D is unresolved. The germline V and J ends were trimmed by 2 bases and 0 bases, with 8 bases remaining between them. CDR3 length: 15 amino acids. Germline loops: CDR1 SGHNT, CDR2 YYREEE (reference sequence). The CDR3 DNA sequence: TGTGCCAGCAGCTTTGATTTTTCGAACACCGGGGAGCTGTTTTTT. Encoded protein: CASSFDFSNTGELFF.

The CDR3 protein is CASSSEPGTAGNTIYF. In DNA, the CDR3 is TGTGCCAGCAGCTCAGAGCCCGGGACAGCTGGAAACACCATATATTTT. The rearrangement links TRBV13 to TRBJ1-3; 7 nucleotides align to TRBD1. After removal of 4 bases from V and 2 bases from J, the junction contained 8 bases not matched to a gene. There are 16 residues in the CDR3. Germline V CDR1 and CDR2: PRHDT, FYEKMQ (reference sequence).

This clone appeared a single time. The gene calls are TRBV2 and TRBJ2-3; D is unresolved. The CDR3 is made up of 12 amino acids. Trimming stripped 5 bases from V and 4 bases from J, with 7 bases between. Looked up from germline, CDR1 is SNHLY and CDR2 is FYNNEI. In DNA, the CDR3 is TGTGCCAGCAGTAAAAGGGCAGATACGCAGTATTTT. Amino acid sequence: CASSKRADTQYF.

The V call is TRBV21-1, the J call TRBJ1-2. TRBV21-1 is tagged as a pseudogene. CDR3 size: 14 residues. This chain's CDR3 is CASSDYGPLYGYTF. The CDR3 nucleotides are TGTGCCAGCAGCGACTACGGGCCTCTCTATGGCTACACCTTC.

The gene calls are TRBV2 and TRBJ2-7, with D hard to call. The germline CDR1 and CDR2 sequences are SNHLY and FYNNEI. The CDR3 consists of 12 residues. Trimming removed 11 bases at V and 2 bases at J, with 13 bases between. CDR3: CAAVKEPYEQYF. As DNA, the CDR3 is TGTGCCGCCGTTAAGGAGCCCTACGAGCAGTACTTC.